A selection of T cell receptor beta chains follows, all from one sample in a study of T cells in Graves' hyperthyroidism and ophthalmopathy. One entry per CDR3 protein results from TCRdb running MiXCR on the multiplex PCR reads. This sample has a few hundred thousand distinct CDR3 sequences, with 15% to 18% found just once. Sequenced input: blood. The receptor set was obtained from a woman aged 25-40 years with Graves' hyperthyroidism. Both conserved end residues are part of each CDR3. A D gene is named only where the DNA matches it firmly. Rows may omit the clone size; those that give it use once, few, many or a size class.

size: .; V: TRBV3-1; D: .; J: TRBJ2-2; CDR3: CASSQLLQENTGELFF; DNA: TGTGCCAGCAGCCAATTACTCCAGGAGAACACCGGGGAGCTGTTTTTT
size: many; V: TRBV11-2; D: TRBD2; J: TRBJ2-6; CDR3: CASSSSSGSPFRSGANVLTF; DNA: TGTGCCAGCAGCTCATCTAGCGGGAGCCCGTTTCGGTCTGGGGCCAACGTCCTGACTTTC
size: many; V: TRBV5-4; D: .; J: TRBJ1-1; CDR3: CASSLASWANTEAFF; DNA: TGTGCCAGCAGCTTGGCGAGTTGGGCGAACACTGAAGCTTTCTTT
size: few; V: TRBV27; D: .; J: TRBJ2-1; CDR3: CASSTLLQGSYNEQFF; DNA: TGTGCCAGCAGTACCCTACTACAGGGATCCTACAATGAGCAGTTCTTC
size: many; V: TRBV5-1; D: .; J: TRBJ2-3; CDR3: CASSLFLDTQYF; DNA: TGCGCCAGCAGCTTGTTTCTCGATACGCAGTATTTT
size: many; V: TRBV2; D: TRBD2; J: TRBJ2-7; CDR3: CASRVSLAGDYEQYF; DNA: TGTGCCAGCAGGGTCAGCCTAGCGGGAGACTACGAGCAGTACTTC
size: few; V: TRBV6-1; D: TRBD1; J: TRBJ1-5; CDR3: CASRPGQGLYSNQPQHF; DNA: TGTGCCAGCAGGCCGGGACAGGGACTATATAGCAATCAGCCCCAGCATTTT
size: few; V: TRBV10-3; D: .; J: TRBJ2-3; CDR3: CAIRMTRGDTDTQYF; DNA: TGTGCCATCAGGATGACTAGGGGCGACACAGATACGCAGTATTTT
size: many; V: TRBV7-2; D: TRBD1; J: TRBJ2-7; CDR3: CASRPGTGGSKAYEQYF; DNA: TGTGCCAGCAGGCCCGGGACAGGGGGCTCAAAGGCCTACGAGCAGTACTTC
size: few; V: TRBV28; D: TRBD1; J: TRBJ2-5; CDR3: CASSRDSPETQYF; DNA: TGTGCCAGCAGCCGGGACAGCCCAGAGACCCAGTACTTC
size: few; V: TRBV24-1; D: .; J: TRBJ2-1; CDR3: CATSAGSYNEQFF; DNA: TGTGCCACCAGTGCTGGTAGCTACAATGAGCAGTTCTTC
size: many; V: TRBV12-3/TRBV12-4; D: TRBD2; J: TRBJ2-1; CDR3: CASSLLGLASYNEQFF; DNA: TGTGCCAGCAGTTTGTTGGGACTAGCTAGTTACAATGAGCAGTTCTTC
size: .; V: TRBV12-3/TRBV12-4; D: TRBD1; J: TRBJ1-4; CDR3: CASTLQGQGGEKLFF; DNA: TGTGCCAGCACTCTACAGGGACAGGGGGGGGAAAAACTGTTTTTT
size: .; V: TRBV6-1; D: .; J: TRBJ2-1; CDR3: CASSAIEQFF; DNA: TGTGCCAGCAGTGCAATTGAGCAGTTCTTC